The T cell receptor beta chain under discussion was sequenced for a study of cytomegalovirus exposure and HLA in healthy donors. Primers included in the PCR were 60 Vbeta and 13 Jbeta primers. Repertoires were generated with immunoSEQ multiplex PCR, while TCRdb's copy carries only in-frame clones and drops some. Of about 190,000 clones in the sample, around 80% were seen once. Sequences were obtained from PBMCs. The sequence came from a middle-aged man in good health and CMV-seropositive.

The chain's CDR3 is CSGGGVIGAYEQYF. CDR3 coding DNA: TGCAGCGGGGGGGGCGTAATAGGGGCCTACGAGCAGTACTTC. The chain employs TRBV29-1 and TRBJ2-7, with D perhaps matching TRBD2 (7 bases). V gave up 7 bases and J gave up 2 bases, with 18 bases separating them. The CDR3 runs to 14 residues. The germline V gene encodes CDR1 SQVTM and CDR2 ANQGSEA.